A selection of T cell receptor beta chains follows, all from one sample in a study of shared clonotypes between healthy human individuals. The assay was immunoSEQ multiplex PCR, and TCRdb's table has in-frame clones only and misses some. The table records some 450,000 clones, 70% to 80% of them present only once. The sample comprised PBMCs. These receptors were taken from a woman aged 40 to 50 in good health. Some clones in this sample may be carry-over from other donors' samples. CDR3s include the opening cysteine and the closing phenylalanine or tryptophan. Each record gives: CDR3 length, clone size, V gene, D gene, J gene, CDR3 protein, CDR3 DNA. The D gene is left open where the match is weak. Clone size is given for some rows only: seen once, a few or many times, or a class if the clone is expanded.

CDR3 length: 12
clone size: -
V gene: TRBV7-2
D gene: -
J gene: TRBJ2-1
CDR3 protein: CASSPTNREQFF
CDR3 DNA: TGTGCCAGCAGCCCCACGAATCGTGAGCAGTTCTTC

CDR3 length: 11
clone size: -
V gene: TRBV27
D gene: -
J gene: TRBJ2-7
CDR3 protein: CASSHRDEQYF
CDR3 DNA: TGTGCCAGCAGTCATCGGGACGAGCAGTACTTC

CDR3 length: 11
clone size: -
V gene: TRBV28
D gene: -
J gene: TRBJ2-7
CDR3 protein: CASLGDHEQYF
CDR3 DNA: TGTGCCAGCCTCGGGGATCACGAGCAGTACTTC

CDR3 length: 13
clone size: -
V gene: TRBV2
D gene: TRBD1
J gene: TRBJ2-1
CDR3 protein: CASSDPRGNEQFF
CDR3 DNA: TGTGCCAGCAGTGACCCCAGGGGGAATGAGCAGTTCTTC

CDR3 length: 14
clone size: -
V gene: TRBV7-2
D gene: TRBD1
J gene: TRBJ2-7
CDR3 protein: CASSLRQGSYEQYF
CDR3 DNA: TGTGCCAGCAGCCTCAGACAGGGATCCTACGAGCAGTACTTC

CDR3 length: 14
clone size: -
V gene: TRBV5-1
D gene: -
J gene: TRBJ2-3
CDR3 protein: CASKPGPGADTQYF
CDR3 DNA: TGCGCCAGCAAACCGGGTCCAGGGGCAGATACGCAGTATTTT

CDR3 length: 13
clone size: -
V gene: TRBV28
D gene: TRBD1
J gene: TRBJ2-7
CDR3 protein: CASSLVRDREIGF
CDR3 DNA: TGTGCCAGCAGCCTGGTCCGCGACAGGGAAATTGGGTTC

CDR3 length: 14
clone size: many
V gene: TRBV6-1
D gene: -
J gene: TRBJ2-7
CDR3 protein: CASTRTGTHYEQYF
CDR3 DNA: TGTGCCAGCACCCGAACCGGGACTCACTACGAGCAGTACTTC

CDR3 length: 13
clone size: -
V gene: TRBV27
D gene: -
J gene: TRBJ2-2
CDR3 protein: CASSFSGYGELFF
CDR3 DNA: TGTGCCAGCAGTTTTTCGGGATACGGGGAGCTGTTTTTT

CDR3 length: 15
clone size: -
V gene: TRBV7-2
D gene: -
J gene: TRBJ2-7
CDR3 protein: CASSLQGSSVYEQYF
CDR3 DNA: TGTGCCAGCAGCTTACAGGGTAGTTCAGTTTACGAGCAGTACTTC

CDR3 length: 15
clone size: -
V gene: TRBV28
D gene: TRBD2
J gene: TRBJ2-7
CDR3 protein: CASSLNPGGSYEQYF
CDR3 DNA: TGTGCCAGCAGTTTAAATCCGGGAGGATCCTACGAGCAGTACTTC

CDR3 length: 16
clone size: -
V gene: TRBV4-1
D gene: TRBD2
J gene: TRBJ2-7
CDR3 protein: CASSQGTTSGFYEQYF
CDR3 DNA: TGCGCCAGCAGCCAAGGTACGACTAGCGGCTTTTACGAGCAGTACTTC

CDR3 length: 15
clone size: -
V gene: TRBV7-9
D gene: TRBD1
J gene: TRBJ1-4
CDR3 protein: CVSSLAQGADDGLFF
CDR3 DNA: TGTGTCAGCAGCTTAGCCCAGGGGGCCGATGATGGACTGTTTTTT

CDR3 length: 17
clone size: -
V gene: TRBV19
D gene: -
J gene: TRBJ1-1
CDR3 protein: CASSIGQASAPDTEAFF
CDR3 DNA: TGTGCCAGTAGTATCGGGCAGGCCTCGGCACCGGACACTGAAGCTTTCTTT

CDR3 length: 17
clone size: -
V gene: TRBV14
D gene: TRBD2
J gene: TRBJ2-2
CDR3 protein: CASSQDWGLTLTGELFF
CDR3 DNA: TGTGCCAGCAGCCAAGATTGGGGACTAACATTAACCGGGGAGCTGTTTTTT

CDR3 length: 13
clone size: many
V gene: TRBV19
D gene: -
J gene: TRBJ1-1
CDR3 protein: CATQDFPNTEAFF
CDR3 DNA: TGTGCCACCCAGGACTTTCCGAACACTGAAGCTTTCTTT

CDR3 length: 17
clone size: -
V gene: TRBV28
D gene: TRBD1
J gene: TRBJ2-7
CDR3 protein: CASSYDRDARSSYEQYF
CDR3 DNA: TGTGCCAGCAGTTACGACAGGGACGCCCGGAGCTCCTACGAGCAGTACTTC

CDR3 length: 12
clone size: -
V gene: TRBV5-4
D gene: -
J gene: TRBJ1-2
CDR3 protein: CASSFGDGFYTF
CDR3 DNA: TGTGCCAGCAGCTTCGGCGACGGGTTCTACACCTTC

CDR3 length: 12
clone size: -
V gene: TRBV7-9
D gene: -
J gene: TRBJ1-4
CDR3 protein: CASSGDLGVLFF
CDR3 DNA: TGTGCCAGCAGCGGGGACTTAGGGGTTCTGTTTTTT

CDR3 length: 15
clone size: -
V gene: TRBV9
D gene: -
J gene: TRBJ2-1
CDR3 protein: CASSVGGDTNNEQFF
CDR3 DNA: TGTGCCAGCAGCGTAGGAGGGGATACCAACAATGAGCAGTTCTTC

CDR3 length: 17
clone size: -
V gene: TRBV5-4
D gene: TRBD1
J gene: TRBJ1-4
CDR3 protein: CASSLAGTVGLNEKLFF
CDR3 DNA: TGTGCCAGCAGCTTGGCGGGGACAGTAGGGCTAAATGAAAAACTGTTTTTT

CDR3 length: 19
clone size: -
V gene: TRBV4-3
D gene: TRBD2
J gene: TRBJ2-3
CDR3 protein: CASSQDALAGVGGTDTQYF
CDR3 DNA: TGCGCCAGCAGCCAAGATGCCCTAGCGGGAGTAGGGGGCACAGATACGCAGTATTTT

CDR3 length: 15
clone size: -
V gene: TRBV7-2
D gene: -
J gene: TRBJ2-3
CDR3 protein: CASSLMTGPTDTQYF
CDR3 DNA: TGTGCCAGCAGCCTTATGACGGGACCCACAGATACGCAGTATTTT

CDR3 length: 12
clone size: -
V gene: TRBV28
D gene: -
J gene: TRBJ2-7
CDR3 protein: CASSFRLHEQYF
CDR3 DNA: TGTGCCAGCAGTTTCAGGCTACACGAGCAGTACTTC

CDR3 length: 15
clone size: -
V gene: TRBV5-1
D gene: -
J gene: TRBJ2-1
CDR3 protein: CASSPETSSYNEQFF
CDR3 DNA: TGCGCCAGCAGCCCGGAGACTAGCTCCTACAATGAGCAGTTCTTC

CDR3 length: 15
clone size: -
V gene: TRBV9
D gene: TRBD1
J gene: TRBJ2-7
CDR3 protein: CASSVGVQGSDEQYF
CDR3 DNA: TGTGCCAGCAGCGTAGGGGTACAGGGGAGTGACGAGCAGTACTTC

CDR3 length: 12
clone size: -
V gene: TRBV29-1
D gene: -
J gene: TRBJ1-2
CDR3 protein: CSVVESDYGYTF
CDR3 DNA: TGCAGCGTTGTGGAGTCAGACTATGGCTACACCTTC

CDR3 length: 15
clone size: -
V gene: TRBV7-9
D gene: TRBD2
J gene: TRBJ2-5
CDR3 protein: CASSWSSGSEETQYF
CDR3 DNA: TGTGCCAGCAGCTGGAGTAGCGGGAGCGAAGAGACCCAGTACTTC

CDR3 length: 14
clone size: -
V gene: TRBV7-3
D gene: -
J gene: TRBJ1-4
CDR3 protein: CASSLDPGSGKLFF
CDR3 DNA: TGTGCCAGCAGCTTAGACCCGGGCAGTGGAAAACTGTTTTTT